This T cell receptor beta chain was observed in a study of blood T cell repertoires in COVID-19. On the study more broadly: Collection of acute and convalescent COVID-19 samples took place in the United States, Italy and Spain.

All enrollees were roughly 18 to 100 years old and from about 25 US areas. Cohort 3 donors counted as recovered after two negative PCRs, clearance, or resolved symptoms. Deletions cut 5 bases from V and 4 bases from J, with 7 bases between. The CDR3 is 12 amino acids. The germline CDR1 and CDR2 sequences are MNHEY and SVGAGI. Clones were read by immunoSEQ multiplex PCR, and TCRdb kept only the in-frame ones, dropping some. The sample shows more than 150,000 clones, approximately 80% of them seen only once. What was sequenced was PBMCs or T cells enriched from blood (not recorded which). The genes are TRBV6-5 and TRBJ2-3, with no clear D. This clonotype originated in a woman aged 45-65 years who had recovered from COVID-19. The chain's CDR3 is CASSRSADTQYF. The CDR3 DNA reads as TGTGCCAGCAGTCGGAGTGCAGATACGCAGTATTTT.